These T cell receptor beta chains were read from a single sample in a study of T cell repertoires in cytomegalovirus infection. TCRdb reanalysed the reads using MiXCR and keeps one entry per CDR3 protein. The table includes about 830,000 distinct CDR3 sequences, less than 35% detected once. No antigen is known for these receptors. The material was cultured CD8+ T cells from PBMCs, obtained from culture after CMV antigen stimulation. The receptor source for this set is a human donor in good health (CMV status not recorded). Some clones in this sample may be carry-over from other donors' samples. The CDR3 runs from the conserved cysteine through the conserved F or W.

V	J	CDR3
TRBV4-1	TRBJ1-5	CASSQRENQPQHF
TRBV7-9	TRBJ1-1	CASSQSGTGGEAFF
TRBV6-5	TRBJ2-5	CASSLGTGATTQYF
TRBV28	TRBJ1-5	CASSFPDDLNQPQHF
TRBV7-9	TRBJ2-5	CASSLGHQETQYF
TRBV20-1	TRBJ1-2	CSAPSEAAADYGYTF
TRBV11-2	TRBJ1-2	CASSLDLGGYGYTF
TRBV19	TRBJ2-1	CASSIKGVYNEQFF
TRBV27	TRBJ1-2	CASRPQSERHYGYTF
TRBV27	TRBJ2-1	CASSPTGGIEQFF
TRBV7-9	TRBJ2-1	CASSLRGVSKDEQFF
TRBV5-4	TRBJ1-2	CASSPRTVPVGYTF
TRBV6-1	TRBJ1-3	CASGRAGTGQNTIYF
TRBV12-3/TRBV12-4	TRBJ2-5	CASSGLAGDAPRETQYF
TRBV19	TRBJ2-1	CASSGGSVYNEQFF
TRBV5-4	TRBJ1-2	CAARFPQDRDYGYTF
TRBV12-3/TRBV12-4	TRBJ2-1	CASSFPGGRPFSYNEQFF
TRBV4-1	TRBJ1-6	CASSQETQRTLHF
TRBV7-2	TRBJ2-5	CASSPGGGYQETQYF
TRBV7-2	TRBJ1-2	CASRPTGAGYTF